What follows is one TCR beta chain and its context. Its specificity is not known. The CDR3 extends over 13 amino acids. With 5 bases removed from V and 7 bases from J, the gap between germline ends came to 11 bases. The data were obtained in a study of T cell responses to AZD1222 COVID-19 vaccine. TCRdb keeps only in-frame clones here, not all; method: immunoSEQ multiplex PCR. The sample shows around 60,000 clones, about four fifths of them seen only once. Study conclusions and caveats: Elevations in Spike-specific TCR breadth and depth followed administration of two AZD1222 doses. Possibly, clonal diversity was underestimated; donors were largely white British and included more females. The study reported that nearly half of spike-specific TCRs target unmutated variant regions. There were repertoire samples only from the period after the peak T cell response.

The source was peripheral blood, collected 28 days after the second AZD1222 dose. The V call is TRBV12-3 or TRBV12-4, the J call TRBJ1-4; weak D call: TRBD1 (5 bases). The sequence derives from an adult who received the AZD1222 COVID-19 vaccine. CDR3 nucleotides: TGTGCCAGCAGTCGCAGGGTTATTGAAAAACTGTTTTTT. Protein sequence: CASSRRVIEKLFF.